The 6 T cell receptor beta chains presented below share a single source sample, sequenced in a study of OX40 agonist ivuxolimab in advanced cancers. TCRdb's copy holds only in-frame clones and misses some; the assay was immunoSEQ multiplex PCR. Of 15,000 to 20,000 clones in the sample, 85% to 95% are singletons; the top ten hold approximately 7%. The sample in question was CD4+ or CD8+ T cells sorted from blood, obtained in a trial of the OX40 agonist ivuxolimab. Receptors were obtained from an adult with an advanced solid tumor such as melanoma, head and neck, liver or kidney cancer.

CDR3 coding DNA: TGTGCCAGCAAACTAGCGGGAGTTCCAGATACGCAGTATTTT. Protein sequence: CASKLAGVPDTQYF. This rearrangement joins TRBV6-6 to TRBJ2-3, with 11 bases fitting TRBD2. Unmatched junction bases numbered 4, after V lost 7 bases and J lost 4 bases. Germline-derived CDR1 and CDR2 are MNHNY and SVGAGI (reference sequence). This CDR3 spans 14 amino acids.

The chain employs TRBV15 and TRBJ1-4, with D possibly matching TRBD1 (5 bases). The CDR3 is made up of 15 amino acids. Germline CDR1 reads LNHNV; CDR2 reads YYDKDF (reference sequence). The V end was cut by 0 bases, the J end by 0 bases, with 5 bases between. CDR3 nucleotides: TGTGCCACCAGCAGAGAGGGGGCAACTAATGAAAAACTGTTTTTT. It is translated as CATSREGATNEKLFF.

The rearrangement joins TRBV5-6 to TRBJ1-6; the D gene is possibly TRBD1 (5 bases). The germline V gene has CDR1 SGHDT and CDR2 YYEEEE. This CDR3 region has 16 residues. V was clipped by 3 bases and J by 12 bases, with 22 bases between them. CDR3 in amino acids: CASSSGPAPRYGPLHF. The CDR3 DNA sequence: TGTGCCAGCAGCTCGGGACCGGCCCCGAGGTATGGACCCCTCCACTTT.

The chain combines TRBV19 with TRBJ2-7, with D perhaps matching TRBD1 or TRBD2 (5 bases each). This CDR3 spans 15 amino acids. Germline V CDR1 and CDR2: LNHDA, SQIVND (reference sequence). Trimming took off 6 bases at V and 4 bases at J, with 19 bases between the two ends. The CDR3 region is CASSVQSPGGYEQYF. As DNA, the CDR3 is TGTGCCAGTAGCGTACAGAGCCCTGGGGGTTACGAGCAGTACTTC.

This clone was observed a few times. The chain has TRBV19 and TRBJ1-2; TRBD1 matches at 7 bases. The germline gives CDR1 LNHDA, CDR2 SQIVND (reference sequence). The CDR3 covers 14 residues. The J segment lost 4 bases and the V segment lost 5 bases, leaving 7 bases of the junction unmatched. CDR3 sequence: CASSPAGTAYGYTF. In nucleotides, the CDR3 is TGTGCCAGTAGTCCAGCCGGGACAGCCTATGGCTACACCTTC.

The table lists this clone with a count of one. V is TRBV14 and J is TRBJ2-1; 13 bases agree with TRBD2. The CDR3 totals 23 residues. The ends lost 0 bases at V and 5 bases at J; junction bases unmatched: 22. Germline loops: CDR1 SGHDN, CDR2 FVKESK. CDR3: CASSQDPGNEGLAGIWADNEQFF. DNA for the CDR3: TGTGCCAGCAGCCAAGATCCGGGAAATGAGGGACTAGCGGGAATTTGGGCGGACAATGAGCAGTTCTTC. The full variable domain, in which reference TRBV14 and TRBJ2-1 provide the parts outside the CDR3, is EAGVTQFPSHSVIEKGQTVTLRCDPISGHDNLYWYRRVMGKEIKFLLHFVKESKQDESGMPNNRFLAERTGGTYSTLKVQPAELEDSGVYFCASSQDPGNEGLAGIWADNEQFFGPGTRLTVL.